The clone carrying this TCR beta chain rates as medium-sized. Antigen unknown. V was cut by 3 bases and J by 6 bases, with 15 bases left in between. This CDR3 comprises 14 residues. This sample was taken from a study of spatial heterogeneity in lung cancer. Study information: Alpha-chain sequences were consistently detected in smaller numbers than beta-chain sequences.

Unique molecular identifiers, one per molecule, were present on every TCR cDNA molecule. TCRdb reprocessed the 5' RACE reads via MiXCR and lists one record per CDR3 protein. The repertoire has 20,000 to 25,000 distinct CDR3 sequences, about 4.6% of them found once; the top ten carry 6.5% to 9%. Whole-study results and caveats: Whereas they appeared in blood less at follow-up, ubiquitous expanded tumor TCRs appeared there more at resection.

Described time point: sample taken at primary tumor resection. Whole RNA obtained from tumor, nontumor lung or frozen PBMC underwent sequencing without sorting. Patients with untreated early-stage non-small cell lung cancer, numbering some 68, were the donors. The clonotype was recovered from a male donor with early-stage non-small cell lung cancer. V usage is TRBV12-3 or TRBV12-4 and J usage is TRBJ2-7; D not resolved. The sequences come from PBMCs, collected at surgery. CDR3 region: CASSLNSEFSEQYF. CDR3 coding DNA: TGTGCCAGCAGTTTGAATTCCGAGTTCTCCGAGCAGTACTTC.